Shown below are 18 T cell receptor beta chains from a single sample sequenced in a study of blood T cells in healthy people across ages. Primers used in a second PCR of roughly 6 to 11 cycles were a sample-barcoded 5' primer and a J-beta primer mix. TCRdb independently ran MiXCR on the 5' RACE reads; one entry per CDR3 protein. The repertoire has 450,000 to 650,000 distinct CDR3 sequences, 24% of them found once; the top ten carry approximately 10%. These data also formed part of another study, on T cells of mothers and their children.

Source material: blood. The receptors were gathered from a boy younger than 18 in good health.

This clonotype came up a few times. The J gene is TRBJ2-3, the V gene TRBV7-2, with 13 bases matching TRBD2. V dropped 5 bases and J dropped 3; count of bases not matched to a gene: 8. CDR1 is SGHTA, CDR2 FQGNSA, per germline. The CDR3 is 17 residues long. DNA of the CDR3: TGTGCCAGCAGCGGTGGGACTAGCGGGGTGGGGACAGATACGCAGTATTTT. As protein: CASSGGTSGVGTDTQYF. The full variable domain, rest sourced from reference TRBV7-2 and TRBJ2-3, is GAGVSQSPSNKVTEKGKDVELRCDPISGHTALYWYRQSLGQGLEFLIYFQGNSAPDKSGLPSDRFSAERTGGSVSTLTIQRTQQEDSAVYLCASSGGTSGVGTDTQYFGPGTRLTVL.

This clonotype has at least ten counts. The V and J genes are TRBV14 and TRBJ2-7; TRBD2 is a possible D gene (5 bases). The CDR3 length is 15 residues. Per the germline V gene, CDR1 is SGHDN and CDR2 is FVKESK. The V end was cut by 6 bases, the J end by 3 bases, with 18 bases between. DNA for the CDR3: TGTGCCAGCAGTCCCGCCCCCAGAGGGTTCTACGAGCAGTACTTC. As protein: CASSPAPRGFYEQYF. Full variable domain (missing parts from reference TRBV14 and TRBJ2-7): EAGVTQFPSHSVIEKGQTVTLRCDPISGHDNLYWYRRVMGKEIKFLLHFVKESKQDESGMPNNRFLAERTGGTYSTLKVQPAELEDSGVYFCASSPAPRGFYEQYFGPGTRLTVT.

This clonotype is large in the sample. The rearrangement links TRBV4-1 to TRBJ2-1; the D is unclear. The CDR3 covers 12 residues. V gave up 2 bases and J gave up 10 bases, with 9 bases separating them. Germline CDR1 and CDR2: MGHRA and YSYEKL. This CDR3 is CASSQNNVEQFF. Written as DNA, the CDR3 is TGCGCCAGCAGCCAAAATAACGTGGAGCAGTTCTTC.

The chain combines TRBV5-1 with TRBJ2-3; D unresolved. V dropped 4 bases and J dropped 0 bases, with 15 bases sitting between them. Per germline, CDR1 SGHRS and CDR2 YFSETQ. The CDR3 consists of 16 residues. CDR3 sequence (DNA): TGCGCCAGCAGCCCCCTGATCACACCGAGCACAGATACGCAGTATTTT. Amino acids: CASSPLITPSTDTQYF.

This clonotype was recorded a few times. V usage is TRBV24-1 and J usage is TRBJ1-2, with no clear D. Germline CDR1 KGHDR, CDR2 SFDVKD. The CDR3 has 14 amino acids. V shed 2 bases and J shed 3 bases, with 9 bases lying between them. DNA for the CDR3: TGTGCCACCAGTGATTCCTATGTGGACTATGGCTACACCTTC. Its translation: CATSDSYVDYGYTF.

This clonotype was detected only a few times. This rearrangement joins TRBV27 to TRBJ1-1, with 8 bases identical to TRBD1. From germline, CDR1 is MNHEY and CDR2 SMNVEV (reference sequence). Germline trimming cut 4 bases from V and 7 bases from J; bases unmatched to any gene: 11. CDR3 size: 15 residues. The CDR3 DNA follows: TGTGCCAGCAGTTCCCACTCGGCAGGGGGCATTGAAGCTTTCTTT. This translates into CASSSHSAGGIEAFF.

The table lists this clonotype with a few counts. V and J are TRBV14 and TRBJ2-7; D call uncertain. The germline CDR1 and CDR2 sequences are SGHDN and FVKESK. The CDR3 runs 12 residues. Trimming took 3 bases from V and 2 from J, leaving 5 bases between them. The CDR3 loop reads CASSQATYEQYF. As DNA, the CDR3 is TGTGCCAGCAGCCAGGCGACCTACGAGCAGTACTTC.

A few counts support this clonotype. The chain carries TRBV12-5 and TRBJ2-7; possible D gene TRBD1, 5 bases. Germline V gene lookup returns CDR1 LGHNT and CDR2 FRNRAP. The CDR3 contains 14 residues. Trimming removed 3 bases at V and 2 bases at J, with 11 bases between. The DNA for the CDR3 is TGTGCTAGTGGTTTTGATCTAGGGGCCTACGAGCAGTACTTC. Translating it yields CASGFDLGAYEQYF.

The chain links TRBV6-2 or TRBV6-3 to TRBJ2-1, with 11 positions matching TRBD2. Germline V CDR1 and CDR2: MNHEY, SVGEGT. V shed 7 bases, J shed 3 bases, and the junction held 5 bases outside the gene matches. This CDR3 contains 15 residues. The CDR3, as DNA: TGTGCCAGCATCGACGGGACTAGCGGCTACAATGAGCAGTTCTTC. Protein product: CASIDGTSGYNEQFF.

The chain is built from TRBV7-2 and TRBJ2-2, with 7 bases matching TRBD1. CDR3 length equals 16 residues. Germline V gives CDR1 SGHTA, CDR2 FQGNSA. Unmatched junction bases numbered 14, after V lost 5 bases and J lost 8 bases. The CDR3: CASSIYDRVARGELFF. In DNA form, the CDR3 reads TGTGCCAGCAGCATATACGACAGGGTAGCTAGGGGGGAGCTGTTTTTT.

The chain combines TRBV13 with TRBJ2-7; 10 bases align to TRBD1. J gave up 6 bases and V 4 bases, and 6 bases lay outside the gene matches. Germline CDR1 PRHDT, CDR2 FYEKMQ (reference sequence). The CDR3 is 14 residues long. CDR3 amino acids: CASSWGQGIGEQYF. The CDR3 DNA reads as TGTGCCAGCAGCTGGGGACAGGGGATCGGCGAGCAGTACTTC.

The J gene is TRBJ2-5, the V gene TRBV20-1; TRBD2 aligns across 7 bases. The trim removed 5 bases at V and 7 bases at J, leaving 13 bases unmatched. There are 14 residues in the CDR3. The germline gives CDR1 DFQATT, CDR2 SNEGSKA (reference sequence). CDR3: CSAAGTTMGGTQYF. CDR3 sequence (DNA): TGCAGTGCTGCCGGGACTACGATGGGGGGGACCCAGTACTTC.

V and J are TRBV7-2 and TRBJ2-6, with D perhaps matching TRBD1 (5 bases). V gave up 5 bases and J gave up 1 base, with 15 bases separating them. Germline loops: CDR1 SGHTA, CDR2 FQGNSA. There are 17 residues in the CDR3. For the CDR3, the DNA is TGTGCCAGCAGCCAATACCCTCCAGGGTCTGGGGCCAACGTCCTGACTTTC. It codes for CASSQYPPGSGANVLTF.

The V and J genes are TRBV28 and TRBJ2-3, with 13 bases lining up with TRBD2. Losses at the gene ends were 5 bases for V and 9 bases for J; bases not matched to a gene: 11. The V gene's germline CDR1 is MDHEN and CDR2 SYDVKM. This CDR3 has 16 residues. The DNA for the CDR3 is TGTGCCAGCAGTCCCCTGAAGACTAGCGGGGGGCTGACGCAGTATTTT. It is translated as CASSPLKTSGGLTQYF.

In this sample, this clonotype turned up a few times. DNA for the CDR3: TGCGCCAGGGCCTATTCTACAGGGTACACCTACGAGCAGTACTTC. Its translation: CARAYSTGYTYEQYF. This chain uses TRBV5-1 with TRBJ2-1; D is possibly TRBD1 (6 bases). The J call may be faulty, since TRBJ2-7 better matches the DNA end. CDR1 and CDR2 from the germline V gene are SGHRS and YFSETQ. CDR3 length: 15 amino acids.

In its sample, this clonotype was seen a few times. Without the conserved terminal phenylalanine or tryptophan, this CDR3 likely stems from a read error. This sequence joins TRBV14 and TRBJ1-1; possible D gene TRBD1, 5 bases. The V and J ends lost 1 base and 1 base respectively, with 7 bases between them. The CDR3 is 14 amino acids. Looked up from germline, CDR1 is SGHDN and CDR2 is FVKESK. CDR3 nucleotides: TGTGCCAGCAGCCAAGTAAGGGGGAACACTGAAGCTTTCCTT. It specifies CASSQVRGNTEAFL.

This clonotype has only a few counts. V is TRBV3-1 and J is TRBJ2-5, with a tentative D call TRBD1 (6 bases). The end of the DNA fits TRBJ2-1 better, so the J call may be wrong. CDR1 is LGHDT, CDR2 YNNKEL, per germline (reference sequence). The CDR3 covers 15 residues. CDR3: CASSQDWSRGDEQFF. The CDR3 coding sequence is TGTGCCAGCAGCCAAGATTGGAGCAGGGGAGATGAGCAGTTCTTC.

The rearrangement joins TRBV5-5 to TRBJ2-5, with D tentatively TRBD2 (7 bases). Per the germline V gene, CDR1 is SGHKS and CDR2 is YYEKEE (reference sequence). The CDR3 has 14 residues. V was clipped by 2 bases and J by 6 bases, with 14 bases between them. The CDR3 DNA follows: TGTGCCAGCAGCTTCCTAGGGGGGGGACAGACCCAGTACTTC. It specifies CASSFLGGGQTQYF.